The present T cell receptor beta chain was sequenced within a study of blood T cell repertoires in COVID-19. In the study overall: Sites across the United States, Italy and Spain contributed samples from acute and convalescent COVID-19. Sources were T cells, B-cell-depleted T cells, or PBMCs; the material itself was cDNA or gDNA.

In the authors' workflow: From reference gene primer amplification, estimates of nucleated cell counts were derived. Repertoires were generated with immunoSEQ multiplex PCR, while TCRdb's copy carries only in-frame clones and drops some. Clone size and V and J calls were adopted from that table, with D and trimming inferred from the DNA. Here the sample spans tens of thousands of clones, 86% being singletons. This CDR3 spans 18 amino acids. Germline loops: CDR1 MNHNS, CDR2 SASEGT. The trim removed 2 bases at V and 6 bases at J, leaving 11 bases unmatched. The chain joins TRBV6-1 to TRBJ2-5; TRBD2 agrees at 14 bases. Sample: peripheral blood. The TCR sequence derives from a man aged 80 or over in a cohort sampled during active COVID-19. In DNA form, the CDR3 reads TGTGCCAGCAGTGAACAGGGGGGACTAGCGGGGGTGGCGAAGACCCAGTACTTC. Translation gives CASSEQGGLAGVAKTQYF.